A single sample gave rise to the 24 T cell receptor beta chains below, sequenced in a study of OX40 agonist ivuxolimab in advanced cancers. Sequenced by immunoSEQ multiplex PCR; TCRdb stores in-frame clones only, minus some. The data contain nearly 70,000 clones, more than 75% of them seen just once; the ten biggest clones take up 6% to 7.5%. The sample in question was CD4+ or CD8+ T cells sorted from blood, obtained in a trial of the OX40 agonist ivuxolimab. The receptor set was obtained from an adult with an advanced solid tumor such as melanoma, head and neck, liver or kidney cancer.

The V and J genes are TRBV19 and TRBJ2-3; D is perhaps TRBD1 or TRBD2 (5 bases each). V was pared by 4 bases and J by 1 base, with 15 bases between. Germline V gene lookup returns CDR1 LNHDA and CDR2 SQIVND (reference sequence). The CDR3 contains 16 residues. CDR3: CASSTAGATRTDTQYF. The CDR3 DNA reads TGTGCCAGTAGTACCGCCGGGGCGACCCGCACAGATACGCAGTATTTT.

This chain links TRBV4-2 with TRBJ2-5; the D is unclear. The V end lost 4 bases, the J end lost 0 bases, and 12 bases lay between the germline ends. The length of the CDR3 is 15 residues. Per the germline V gene, CDR1 is LGHNA and CDR2 is YNFKEQ. This chain's CDR3 is CASSPKATDQETQYF. CDR3 DNA: TGTGCCAGCAGCCCAAAGGCCACTGACCAAGAGACCCAGTACTTC.

This clone was detected only a few times. The chain employs TRBV5-6 and TRBJ1-2, with TRBD1 as a possible D gene (5 bases). There are 14 residues in the CDR3. V was trimmed by 4 bases and J by 4 bases, leaving 14 bases between them. Germline values: CDR1 SGHDT, CDR2 YYEEEE. CDR3 protein: CASSPQGTGYGYTF. CDR3 nucleotides: TGTGCCAGCAGCCCCCAGGGTACTGGCTATGGCTACACCTTC.

The genes are TRBV5-1 and TRBJ2-7; D unclear. The J call may be incorrect, as the DNA end agrees better with TRBJ2-5. Germline V lookup: CDR1 SGHRS, CDR2 YFSETQ. CDR3 length: 12 residues. As DNA, the CDR3 is TGCGCCAGCAGCTTGGGGGCCGAGACCCAGTACTTC. Amino acids: CASSLGAETQYF.

The chain uses TRBV7-3 and TRBJ2-2; D gene ambiguous. V was trimmed by 2 bases and J by 4 bases, leaving 14 bases between them. The length of the CDR3 is 16 residues. The germline V gene has CDR1 SGHTA and CDR2 FQGTGA. The CDR3 protein is CASSLAGASSTGELFF. The CDR3 coding sequence is TGTGCCAGCAGCTTAGCAGGCGCCAGTTCCACCGGGGAGCTGTTTTTT.

V and J are TRBV7-8 and TRBJ2-2; D unclear. CDR1 is SGHVS and CDR2 is FQNEAQ in the germline V gene. With 4 bases removed from V and 0 bases from J, the gap between germline ends came to 6 bases. The CDR3 is 14 amino acids. In DNA, the CDR3 is TGTGCCAGCAGCTCAGAGTCGAACACCGGGGAGCTGTTTTTT. Amino acids: CASSSESNTGELFF.

V gene TRBV10-2 combines with J gene TRBJ2-6; D is possibly TRBD1 (5 bases). The V gene's germline CDR1 is WSHSY and CDR2 SAAADI. The CDR3 is made up of 15 amino acids. Trimming shortened V by 6 bases and J by 4 bases, and 13 bases separated the two germline ends. CDR3 bases: TGCGCCAGCAGCGATACAGGATCCGGGGCCAACGTCCTGACTTTC. Amino acids: CASSDTGSGANVLTF.

This chain joins TRBV5-1 and TRBJ2-2; D not certain. Germline V gives CDR1 SGHRS, CDR2 YFSETQ. The CDR3 runs 14 residues. V lost 6 bases and J lost 2, with 11 bases in between. DNA of the CDR3: TGCGCCAGCACCCCCATCGGAAACACCGGGGAGCTGTTTTTT. The encoded protein is CASTPIGNTGELFF.

V usage is TRBV7-2 and J usage is TRBJ2-2, with unresolved D. This CDR3 is 14 amino acids long. With 1 base removed from V and 6 bases from J, the gap between germline ends came to 9 bases. CDR1 and CDR2 (germline): SGHTA, FQGNSA. The DNA for the CDR3 is TGTGCCAGCAGCTTAGTGGCTGCCGCCGGGGAGCTGTTTTTT. This translates into CASSLVAAAGELFF.

V gene TRBV29-1 combines with J gene TRBJ2-5, with no clear D. V was trimmed by 6 bases and J by 5 bases, leaving 19 bases between them. Per germline, CDR1 SQVTM and CDR2 ANQGSEA. The CDR3 is 14 amino acids. The CDR3 reads CSVVTLSRPETQYF. The CDR3 nucleotides are TGCAGCGTCGTGACACTTTCTAGGCCGGAGACCCAGTACTTC.

This clone was observed a single time. The chain uses TRBV5-8 and TRBJ2-3; D call uncertain. This CDR3 has 17 residues. Germline V gene sequence: CDR1 SGHTS, CDR2 YDEGEE. V was cut by 0 bases and J by 2 bases, with 16 bases left in between. The chain's CDR3 is CASSLVLTTFLTDTQYF. The CDR3 coding sequence is TGTGCCAGCAGCTTGGTTCTTACTACGTTTCTCACAGATACGCAGTATTTT. Supplemented by reference TRBV5-8 and TRBJ2-3, the full variable domain reads EAGVTQSPTHLIKTRGQQATLRCSPISGHTSVYWYQQALGLGLQFLLWYDEGEERNRGNFPPRFSGRQFPNYSSELNVNALELEDSALYLCASSLVLTTFLTDTQYFGPGTRLTVL.

The chain combines TRBV7-9 with TRBJ1-1; 7 nucleotides align to TRBD1. The CDR3 length is 12 residues. In germline, CDR1 is SEHNR, CDR2 FQNEAQ (reference sequence). J was trimmed by 10 bases and V by 1 base; bases with no gene match: 3. CDR3 amino acids: CASSLVGDRAFF. CDR3 DNA: TGTGCCAGCAGCTTAGTTGGGGACAGAGCTTTCTTT.

This chain connects TRBV6-4 to TRBJ2-1; D possibly uses TRBD1 or TRBD2 (6 bases each). CDR1 is MRHNA and CDR2 is SNTAGT in the germline V gene. V lost 0 bases and J 4 bases, leaving 10 bases between the germline ends. The CDR3 contains 15 residues. DNA of the CDR3: TGTGCCAGCAGTGACTCGAGAGGGGGGTACAATGAGCAGTTCTTC. It is translated as CASSDSRGGYNEQFF.

This chain connects TRBV28 to TRBJ2-1; D is unclear. V gave up 5 bases and J gave up 10 bases, with 18 bases separating them. The length of the CDR3 is 14 residues. In germline, CDR1 is MDHEN, CDR2 SYDVKM. The CDR3 reads CASSVSTATYEQFF. The DNA of the CDR3 is TGTGCCAGCAGTGTCTCCACCGCAACGTACGAGCAGTTCTTC.

This clone occurred a few times. The chain links TRBV28 to TRBJ1-5, with a tentative D call TRBD1 (5 bases). Trimming took off 6 bases at V and 3 bases at J, with 12 bases between the two ends. The CDR3 is 14 amino acids. Germline CDR1 and CDR2: MDHEN and SYDVKM. As DNA, the CDR3 is TGTGCCAGCAGCCCTAGGGGCCACAATCAGCCCCAGCATTTT. Translation: CASSPRGHNQPQHF.

V usage is TRBV11-3 and J usage is TRBJ2-7, with 9 bases matching TRBD2. The V gene end was trimmed by 4 bases and the J gene end by 2 bases; junction bases not matched to a gene: 3. CDR3 length: 14 residues. Germline assignment: CDR1 SGHNT and CDR2 YENEEA. In DNA form, the CDR3 reads TGTGCCAGCAGCTACAGCGGGAGGCCCTACGAGCAGTACTTC. It is translated as CASSYSGRPYEQYF.

The CDR3, as DNA: TGTGCCAGCAGTCCTTGGGCCAGTGCTAACTATGGCTACACCTTC. This translates into CASSPWASANYGYTF. V usage is TRBV28 and J usage is TRBJ1-2; D call uncertain. V was cut by 5 bases and J by 0 bases, with 13 bases left in between. Germline lookup yields CDR1 MDHEN and CDR2 SYDVKM. The CDR3 totals 15 residues.

This clone was found once. The chain couples TRBV11-3 to TRBJ1-2, with no clear D. Trimming removed 5 bases at V and 2 bases at J, with 6 bases between. Germline CDR1 and CDR2: SGHNT and YENEEA. The CDR3 covers 12 residues. CDR3 in amino acids: CASSLANYGYTF. The CDR3 DNA follows: TGTGCCAGCAGCCTAGCAAACTATGGCTACACCTTC.

V gene TRBV6-5 combines with J gene TRBJ1-2; TRBD1 matches at 8 bases. Germline values: CDR1 MNHEY, CDR2 SVGAGI. V dropped 2 bases and J dropped 7; count of bases not matched to a gene: 6. The CDR3 is made up of 14 amino acids. CDR3 protein: CASSYGAGGRGYTF. CDR3 sequence (DNA): TGTGCCAGCAGTTACGGCGCAGGGGGCCGTGGCTACACCTTC.

This sequence joins TRBV5-6 and TRBJ1-1; D is unresolved. From germline, CDR1 is SGHDT and CDR2 YYEEEE. V was shortened by 3 bases and J by 2 bases, with 20 bases between the two germline ends. The CDR3 sequence is 17 residues long. CDR3 DNA: TGTGCCAGCAGCTATTGGGCCCTCAAAGCAGGAAACACTGAAGCTTTCTTT. The encoded protein is CASSYWALKAGNTEAFF.

V gene TRBV7-9 combines with J gene TRBJ2-1; D uncertain. CDR1 is SEHNR, CDR2 FQNEAQ, per germline (reference sequence). V lost 2 bases, J lost 9 bases, and 5 bases lay in between. This CDR3 contains 11 residues. CDR3 DNA: TGTGCCAGCAGCTTATCCACTGAGCAGTTCTTC. It encodes CASSLSTEQFF.

This clone was seen many times. This sequence joins TRBV7-9 and TRBJ2-3; 9 bases line up with TRBD2. The CDR3 has 15 residues. Per germline, CDR1 SEHNR and CDR2 FQNEAQ (reference sequence). V dropped 6 bases and J dropped 0; count of bases not matched to a gene: 4. The CDR3: CASSLAGMSTDTQYF. CDR3 bases: TGTGCCAGCAGTCTAGCGGGAATGAGCACAGATACGCAGTATTTT.

The chain is built from TRBV14 and TRBJ2-5; D call uncertain. Germline V CDR1 and CDR2: SGHDN, FVKESK. The CDR3 totals 13 residues. The ends were cut back, 2 bases at V and 1 base at J, with 5 bases in the middle. CDR3 nucleotides: TGTGCCAGCAGCCAACAGTTCCAAGAGACCCAGTACTTC. Its translation is CASSQQFQETQYF. The complete variable domain, with remaining parts taken from reference TRBV14 and TRBJ2-5, reads EAGVTQFPSHSVIEKGQTVTLRCDPISGHDNLYWYRRVMGKEIKFLLHFVKESKQDESGMPNNRFLAERTGGTYSTLKVQPAELEDSGVYFCASSQQFQETQYFGPGTRLLVL.

The sample holds one count of this clone. The chain is built from TRBV6-5 and TRBJ1-1; D unclear. The CDR3 spans 14 residues. V was trimmed by 1 base and J by 3 bases, leaving 9 bases between them. CDR1 and CDR2 (germline): MNHEY, SVGAGI. The CDR3 DNA reads as TGTGCCAGCAGTTACTGGGGTGGTGACACTGAAGCTTTCTTT. Translated: CASSYWGGDTEAFF.